This TCR beta chain comes out of a study of blood T cell repertoires in COVID-19. Study summary: The United States, Italy and Spain provided the acute and convalescent COVID-19 samples. PBMCs, B-cell-depleted T cells, or T cells provided the cDNA or gDNA that made up the material.

This CDR3 has 18 amino acids. V was pared by 0 bases and J by 0 bases, with 6 bases of the junction left unmatched. CDR1 and CDR2 (germline): KGHSH, LQKENI. Per the original methods: Reference gene primers were amplified, and this amplification served to estimate nucleated cell counts. Clones were sequenced by immunoSEQ multiplex PCR, and TCRdb holds only the in-frame ones, with some missing. V, J and clone size were drawn from that table, and D and trimming were deduced from the DNA. This sample has roughly 200,000 clones; approximately 82% occur once, and the top ten carry just over 8.5%. This clone was observed a few times.

The genes are TRBV18 and TRBJ2-1, with 9 bases fitting TRBD1. The sequence was collected from a middle-aged man with active or convalescent COVID-19. Sequencing was done on a sample of peripheral blood. The CDR3 DNA reads TGTGCCAGCTCACCACCTACAGGGGGCAAGGGCTCCTACAATGAGCAGTTCTTC. It yields the protein CASSPPTGGKGSYNEQFF.